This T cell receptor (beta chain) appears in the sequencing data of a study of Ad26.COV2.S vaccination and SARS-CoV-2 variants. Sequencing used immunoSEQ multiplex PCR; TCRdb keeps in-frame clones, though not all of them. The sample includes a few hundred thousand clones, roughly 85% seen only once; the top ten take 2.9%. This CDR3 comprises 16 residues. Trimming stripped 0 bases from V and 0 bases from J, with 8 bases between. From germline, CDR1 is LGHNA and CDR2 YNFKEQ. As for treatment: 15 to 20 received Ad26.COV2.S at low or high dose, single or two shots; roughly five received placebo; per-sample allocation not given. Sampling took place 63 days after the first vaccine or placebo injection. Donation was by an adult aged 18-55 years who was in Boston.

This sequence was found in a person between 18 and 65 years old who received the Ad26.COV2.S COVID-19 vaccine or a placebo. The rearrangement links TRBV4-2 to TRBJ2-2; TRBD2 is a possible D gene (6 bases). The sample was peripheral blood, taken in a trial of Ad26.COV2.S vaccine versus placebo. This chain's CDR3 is CASSQEGGTNTGELFF. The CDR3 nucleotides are TGTGCCAGCAGCCAAGAAGGCGGGACGAACACCGGGGAGCTGTTTTTT.